The 13 T cell receptor beta chains listed next were all sequenced from one sample in a study of T cells after posttransplantation cyclophosphamide. Clones were read by immunoSEQ multiplex PCR, and TCRdb kept only the in-frame ones, dropping some. The sample lists tens of thousands of clones, approximately 85% seen once, with around 6.6% in the top ten. The specimen sequenced was PBMCs. The source of these receptors is a woman aged 55-69 years with a blood cancer, CMV-positive, and with a related stem cell donor.

This chain connects TRBV5-4 to TRBJ1-2, with TRBD1 matching over 10 bases. The CDR3 spans 14 residues. CDR1 and CDR2 from the germline V gene are SGHNT and YYREEE (reference sequence). Germline trimming cut 4 bases from V and 2 bases from J; bases unmatched to any gene: 2. The CDR3 DNA reads TGTGCCAGCAGCAAGGGACAGGGGAACTATGGCTACACCTTC. This codes for CASSKGQGNYGYTF.

The J gene is TRBJ1-1, the V gene TRBV7-8; D is ambiguous. V was pared by 3 bases and J by 5 bases, with 13 bases between. This CDR3 comprises 14 residues. In germline, CDR1 is SGHVS, CDR2 FQNEAQ. This CDR3 is CASSFGRRRTEAFF. CDR3 nucleotides: TGTGCCAGCAGCTTTGGGCGCCGGAGGACTGAAGCTTTCTTT.

The chain carries TRBV30 and TRBJ2-7; tentative D call: TRBD2 (5 bases). The CDR3 length is 14 residues. Germline V gene sequence: CDR1 GTSNPN, CDR2 SVGIG (reference sequence). V lost 5 bases, J lost 7 bases, and 21 bases lay in between. The CDR3 nucleotides are TGTGCCTGGGGGCAGCGGACCACCCTCGAGGAGCAGTACTTC. Amino acids: CAWGQRTTLEEQYF.

V usage is TRBV19 and J usage is TRBJ2-3; D ambiguous. CDR1 is LNHDA and CDR2 is SQIVND in the germline V gene (reference sequence). This CDR3 has 15 amino acids. V lost 1 base and J 0 bases, leaving 8 bases between the germline ends. The CDR3, as DNA: TGTGCCAGTAGTATAGTGAGAGGTAGCACAGATACGCAGTATTTT. Translation gives CASSIVRGSTDTQYF.

The V and J genes are TRBV6-1 and TRBJ1-3; D is perhaps TRBD1 (6 bases). The CDR3 spans 14 residues. Germline V gene lookup returns CDR1 MNHNS and CDR2 SASEGT. The V and J ends lost 5 bases and 2 bases respectively, with 10 bases between them. CDR3 nucleotides: TGTGCCAGCAGTAAGGACAGTCCTGGAAACACCATATATTTT. It is translated as CASSKDSPGNTIYF.

The chain joins TRBV29-1 to TRBJ1-1; 10 nucleotides line up with TRBD1. CDR1 SQVTM and CDR2 ANQGSEA come from the germline V gene. The CDR3 loop spans 14 amino acids. J lost 9 bases, V lost 7 bases, and 14 bases had no gene match. The CDR3 spells CSASAGQGPQKAFF. The CDR3 DNA follows: TGCAGCGCCTCCGCGGGACAGGGGCCTCAGAAAGCTTTCTTT.

CDR3 nucleotides: TGTGCCAGCAGTTACGAGGGGGAAAGAACTGAAGCTTTCTTT. Translation gives CASSYEGERTEAFF. The rearrangement joins TRBV6-5 to TRBJ1-1, with D perhaps matching TRBD1 (6 bases). Germline V gives CDR1 MNHEY, CDR2 SVGAGI. Trimming took 2 bases from V and 5 from J, leaving 12 bases between them. The CDR3 runs to 14 residues.

The gene calls are TRBV7-8 and TRBJ2-7; D is unclear. The germline V gene has CDR1 SGHVS and CDR2 FQNEAQ. Trimming cost V 1 base and J 7 bases, with 8 bases left between them. This CDR3 comprises 12 residues. The CDR3 coding sequence is TGTGCCAGCAGCTTAGATATGCGGGAGCAGTACTTC. Protein: CASSLDMREQYF.

This chain connects TRBV7-9 to TRBJ2-3; D ambiguous. The CDR3 length is 12 residues. CDR1 SEHNR and CDR2 FQNEAQ come from the germline V gene (reference sequence). V dropped 4 bases and J dropped 2 bases, with 4 bases sitting between them. The CDR3 sequence: CASSSYTDTQYF. The CDR3 coding sequence is TGTGCCAGCAGCTCGTACACAGATACGCAGTATTTT.

This chain connects TRBV5-1 to TRBJ2-1, with 10 bases fitting TRBD1. The CDR3 has 17 amino acids. Losses at the gene ends were 4 bases for V and 8 bases for J; bases not matched to a gene: 15. In germline, CDR1 is SGHRS, CDR2 YFSETQ. CDR3 in amino acids: CASSPEFSGQGRYEQFF. The CDR3 bases are TGCGCCAGCAGCCCGGAATTTTCGGGACAGGGGAGGTATGAGCAGTTCTTC.

V usage is TRBV19 and J usage is TRBJ1-5; TRBD1 is a possible D gene (6 bases). V was shortened by 10 bases and J by 2 bases, with 9 bases between the two germline ends. The CDR3 length is 12 residues. Germline assignment: CDR1 LNHDA and CDR2 SQIVND (reference sequence). The CDR3 DNA reads TGTGCCACCAGGGGCGGCAATCAGCCCCAGCATTTT. This sequence encodes CATRGGNQPQHF.

V is TRBV7-9 and J is TRBJ2-1; tentatively, D is TRBD2 (6 bases). This CDR3 is built from 15 residues. Germline V gives CDR1 SEHNR, CDR2 FQNEAQ (reference sequence). Trimming shortened V by 7 bases and J by 2 bases, and 15 bases separated the two germline ends. CDR3 region: CASTAGRPAYNEQFF. The CDR3 DNA follows: TGTGCCAGCACGGCGGGGCGCCCCGCCTACAATGAGCAGTTCTTC.

The count of this clone is one. The genes are TRBV7-9 and TRBJ1-1; D not resolved. The CDR3 loop spans 15 amino acids. The V and J ends lost 5 bases and 1 base respectively, with 14 bases between them. Germline CDR1 is SEHNR and CDR2 is FQNEAQ (reference sequence). CDR3 sequence: CASSADPEGNTEAFF. CDR3 DNA sequence: TGTGCCAGCAGCGCAGACCCGGAGGGGAACACTGAAGCTTTCTTT.